The 29 T cell receptor beta chains presented below share a single source sample, sequenced in a study of spatial heterogeneity in lung cancer. Specified time point: blood at routine non-recurrence follow-up after resection. Via MiXCR, TCRdb re-called the 5' RACE reads, giving one row per CDR3 protein. Of fewer than 50,000 distinct CDR3 sequences detected, 8% to 11% appear once; the ten largest clones hold roughly a sixth. The sequences come from PBMCs, collected at follow-up. The receptors shown here come from a female donor with early-stage non-small cell lung cancer.

This clonotype was observed a few times. The V gene is TRBV30, the J gene TRBJ2-3; 13 bases map to TRBD2. This CDR3 region has 16 residues. The trim removed 2 bases at V and 3 bases at J, leaving 5 bases unmatched. Germline-derived CDR1 and CDR2 are GTSNPN and SVGIG (reference sequence). The CDR3 nucleotides are TGTGCCTGGAGTTATGGACTAGCGGGGGTTACAGATACGCAGTATTTT. This gives the protein CAWSYGLAGVTDTQYF.

A remark on this clonotype: A much bigger clone sits one base away, suggesting this may be a read error. The V call is TRBV10-3, the J call TRBJ2-1; D perhaps matches TRBD2 (5 bases). The CDR3 contains 14 residues. Germline CDR1 is ENHRY and CDR2 is SYGVKD. The DNA for the CDR3 is TGTGTCATCAGGCCCGGGATGGATGGTAATGAGCAGTTCTTC. Protein sequence: CVIRPGMDGNEQFF.

This clonotype was found many times. The V and J genes are TRBV7-2 and TRBJ2-1; D possibly corresponds to TRBD2 (6 bases). Germline V gives CDR1 SGHTA, CDR2 FQGNSA. CDR3 size: 14 residues. V gave up 6 bases and J gave up 7 bases, with 16 bases separating them. DNA of the CDR3: TGTGCCAGCAGTTCGAATAAACGGGGGAATGAGCAGTTCTTC. This encodes CASSSNKRGNEQFF.

Many counts were recorded for this clonotype. The rearrangement uses TRBV6-1 and TRBJ1-1; 10 bases are a match to TRBD1. The germline V gene has CDR1 MNHNS and CDR2 SASEGT. V trimming: 0 bases; J trimming: 5 bases; junction bases outside the gene matches: 3. This CDR3 has 15 amino acids. CDR3 in amino acids: CASSEAGQGITEAFF. CDR3 in DNA: TGTGCCAGCAGTGAAGCGGGACAGGGGATAACTGAAGCTTTCTTT.

This clonotype was detected ten times or more. This sequence joins TRBV28 and TRBJ1-5; weak D call: TRBD1 (6 bases). This CDR3 has 13 amino acids. The germline V gene has CDR1 MDHEN and CDR2 SYDVKM. The V gene lost 5 bases and the J gene lost 8 bases, with 13 bases spanning the gap. CDR3 sequence reads: CASSREGQKPQHF. CDR3 nucleotide sequence: TGTGCCAGCAGTCGAGAAGGACAGAAGCCCCAGCATTTT.

The sample holds many counts of this clonotype. The chain combines TRBV7-9 with TRBJ2-1; 7 bases map to TRBD1. The V and J ends lost 5 bases and 3 bases, in that order; junction bases with no gene match: 7. This CDR3 contains 15 residues. In germline, CDR1 is SEHNR, CDR2 FQNEAQ (reference sequence). The CDR3 region has the DNA TGTGCCAGCAGCCCCCACAGGGGCGACTACAATGAGCAGTTCTTC. It is translated as CASSPHRGDYNEQFF.

The CDR3 DNA follows: TGCGCCAGCAGCTTGTCACAGTCCTATGGCTACACCTTC. The encoded protein is CASSLSQSYGYTF. The chain recombines TRBV5-1 with TRBJ1-2; no firm D call. Germline loops: CDR1 SGHRS, CDR2 YFSETQ. The CDR3 covers 13 residues. Trimming removed 1 base at V and 4 bases at J, with 8 bases between.

This clonotype came up a few times. The J gene is TRBJ1-6, the V gene TRBV27, with 10 bases that match TRBD1. With V trimmed by 5 bases and J by 9 bases, 7 bases remained unmatched. CDR1 is MNHEY and CDR2 is SMNVEV in the germline V gene (reference sequence). The CDR3 is 15 amino acids. The CDR3 sequence is CASSVWGTGVSPLHF. CDR3 sequence (DNA): TGTGCCAGCAGTGTTTGGGGGACAGGGGTTTCACCCCTCCACTTT.

Ten or more counts support this clonotype. This sequence joins TRBV28 and TRBJ2-7, with D unclear. The V and J ends lost 2 bases and 2 bases respectively, with 7 bases between them. The germline gives CDR1 MDHEN, CDR2 SYDVKM. The CDR3 loop spans 13 amino acids. CDR3 in amino acids: CASSLDGPYEQYF. For the CDR3, the DNA is TGTGCCAGCAGTTTAGACGGCCCCTACGAGCAGTACTTC.

This clonotype was seen at least ten times. This CDR3 is CSARPQQGHYGYTF. The CDR3 region has the DNA TGCAGTGCTAGACCCCAACAGGGCCACTATGGCTACACCTTC. The chain has TRBV20-1 and TRBJ1-2, with D perhaps matching TRBD1 (6 bases). Germline CDR1 is DFQATT and CDR2 is SNEGSKA (reference sequence). Trimming cost V 2 bases and J 3 bases, with 13 bases left between them. The CDR3 contains 14 residues.

This clonotype was recorded many times. V is TRBV4-3 and J is TRBJ2-2; no firm D call. Germline CDR1 and CDR2: LGHNA and YSLEER. Trimming removed 4 bases from V and 2 bases from J, with 11 bases in between. This CDR3 comprises 15 residues. In nucleotides, the CDR3 is TGCGCCAGCAGCCCGACAACTGGAAACACCGGGGAGCTGTTTTTT. It is translated as CASSPTTGNTGELFF.

This clonotype has a count of ten or more. The chain has TRBV10-3 and TRBJ2-3; 7 nucleotides match TRBD2. CDR3 size: 13 residues. With V trimmed by 10 bases and J by 3 bases, 7 bases remained unmatched. CDR1 and CDR2 from the germline V gene are ENHRY and SYGVKD. CDR3 sequence reads: CATSGGETDTQYF. In nucleotides, the CDR3 is TGTGCCACTTCGGGGGGAGAAACAGATACGCAGTATTTT.

This clonotype occurred a few times. This chain links TRBV15 with TRBJ1-4, with D perhaps TRBD1 (6 bases). This CDR3 is 15 amino acids long. Between the trimmed V and J ends, which lost 5 bases and 5 bases, there was a span of 15 bases. The germline CDR1 and CDR2 sequences are LNHNV and YYDKDF (reference sequence). CDR3 in amino acids: CATSPRQAPNEKLFF. CDR3 sequence (DNA): TGTGCCACCAGCCCGAGACAGGCGCCAAATGAAAAACTGTTTTTT. Variable domain in full (rest from reference TRBV15 and TRBJ1-4): DAMVIQNPRYQVTQFGKPVTLSCSQTLNHNVMYWYQQKSSQAPKLLFHYYDKDFNNEADTPDNFQSRRPNTSFCFLDIRSPGLGDTAMYLCATSPRQAPNEKLFFGSGTQLSVL.

The chain employs TRBV9 and TRBJ2-7, with D perhaps being TRBD1 or TRBD2 (5 bases each). The V and J ends lost 0 bases and 6 bases respectively, with 16 bases between them. The CDR3 is made up of 15 amino acids. Germline V lookup: CDR1 SGDLS, CDR2 YYNGEE. The chain's CDR3 is CASSVEGRVGGEQYF. The CDR3 bases are TGTGCCAGCAGCGTAGAGGGCAGGGTTGGAGGCGAGCAGTACTTC.

Many counts were recorded for this clonotype. The chain joins TRBV11-2 to TRBJ1-1; D unclear. Looked up from germline, CDR1 is SGHAT and CDR2 is FQNNGV. V was trimmed by 5 bases and J by 0 bases, leaving 10 bases between them. CDR3 length: 14 residues. CDR3 nucleotides: TGTGCCAGCAGCCCACGGCGAATGAACACTGAAGCTTTCTTT. It specifies CASSPRRMNTEAFF.

The table lists this clonotype with many counts. The V gene is TRBV15, the J gene TRBJ1-4; D possibly corresponds to TRBD1 (6 bases). Germline V CDR1 and CDR2: LNHNV, YYDKDF (reference sequence). V lost 2 bases and J lost 3, with 7 bases in between. The CDR3 has 14 amino acids. This CDR3 is CATSRQGSNEKLFF. DNA for the CDR3: TGTGCCACCAGCAGACAGGGGTCTAATGAAAAACTGTTTTTT.

By sample fraction, this clonotype is medium-sized. The chain links TRBV20-1 to TRBJ1-1; the D gene is possibly TRBD1 (5 bases). The CDR3 consists of 13 residues. Germline CDR1 is DFQATT and CDR2 is SNEGSKA (reference sequence). Between the trimmed V and J ends, which lost 6 bases and 0 bases, there was a span of 11 bases. CDR3 bases: TGCAGTGCAGAGGGGCCAATGAACACTGAAGCTTTCTTT. It specifies CSAEGPMNTEAFF.

At least ten counts were recorded for this clonotype. The V call is TRBV6-1, the J call TRBJ1-1; no firm D call. V was trimmed by 2 bases and J by 0 bases, leaving 4 bases between them. The V gene's germline CDR1 is MNHNS and CDR2 SASEGT. The CDR3 has 13 amino acids. In DNA, the CDR3 is TGTGCCAGCAGTGAAACCATGAACACTGAAGCTTTCTTT. It is translated as CASSETMNTEAFF.

This clonotype was seen repeatedly, ten times or more. The V call is TRBV3-1, the J call TRBJ1-6, with D hard to call. The ends were cut back, 0 bases at V and 9 bases at J, with 12 bases in the middle. Germline V lookup: CDR1 LGHDT, CDR2 YNNKEL (reference sequence). The CDR3 sequence is 15 residues long. CDR3 bases: TGTGCCAGCAGCCAAGAGACTGCCCGGCGTTCACCCCTCCACTTT. Translated: CASSQETARRSPLHF.

This clonotype was recorded at least ten times. This chain joins TRBV29-1 and TRBJ1-3; 8 bases match TRBD1. J gave up 8 bases and V 5 bases, and 8 bases lay outside the gene matches. Germline V gene sequence: CDR1 SQVTM, CDR2 ANQGSEA. This CDR3 contains 13 residues. The CDR3 DNA sequence: TGCAGCGTTCAATCTCAGGGGGCTCACACCATATATTTT. It is translated as CSVQSQGAHTIYF.

This clonotype has ten or more counts. The rearrangement uses TRBV27 and TRBJ2-2; 7 bases fit TRBD2. V shed 8 bases, J shed 4 bases, and the junction held 4 bases outside the gene matches. This CDR3 comprises 13 residues. Germline CDR1 is MNHEY and CDR2 is SMNVEV (reference sequence). The CDR3 DNA is TGTGCCAGCTGGCCGGGGGGCACCGGGGAGCTGTTTTTT. This translates into CASWPGGTGELFF.

Comment on this clonotype: This may stem from a read error, because a much larger clone lies one nucleotide away. This chain links TRBV18 with TRBJ2-1; D tentatively reads TRBD1 or TRBD2 (5 bases each). Germline loops: CDR1 KGHSH, CDR2 LQKENI. The length of the CDR3 is 14 residues. V dropped 2 bases and J dropped 12 bases, with 17 bases sitting between them. DNA for the CDR3: TGTGCCAGCTCACCAGGGACCGAACCGTTTGCGCAGTTCTTC. This sequence encodes CASSPGTEPFAQFF.

This clonotype was seen ten or more times. The chain links TRBV2 to TRBJ2-5, with 7 positions matching TRBD2. Germline CDR1 and CDR2: SNHLY and FYNNEI. There are 17 residues in the CDR3. With V trimmed by 0 bases and J by 4 bases, 11 bases remained unmatched. The CDR3 coding sequence is TGTGCCAGCAGTGAAGCCCGCCTCGGGGGGTTTAGAGAGACCCAGTACTTC. Its translation: CASSEARLGGFRETQYF.

With respect to this clonotype: One end of the junction does not line up with germline, which may come from a read error. The rearrangement links TRBV4-3 to TRBJ1-2; D may be TRBD1 (5 bases). Germline loops: CDR1 LGHNA, CDR2 YSLEER. This CDR3 is built from 17 residues. CDR3 protein: CTSSQEAIKGRYYGYTF. The CDR3, as DNA: TGCACCAGCAGCCAAGAGGCCATTAAGGGGCGATACTATGGCTACACCTTC.

This clonotype has ten or more counts. The genes are TRBV29-1 and TRBJ2-5; D is ambiguous. The CDR3 contains 12 residues. Germline lookup yields CDR1 SQVTM and CDR2 ANQGSEA. Trimming took 6 bases from V and 1 from J, leaving 9 bases between them. The CDR3 sequence is CSVLTSQETQYF. CDR3 DNA sequence: TGCAGCGTCCTAACAAGCCAAGAGACCCAGTACTTC.

J is TRBJ1-2 and V is TRBV3-1, with D tentatively TRBD1 (6 bases). The CDR3 contains 16 residues. Germline V gene sequence: CDR1 LGHDT, CDR2 YNNKEL (reference sequence). V lost 2 bases and J lost 4, with 17 bases in between. The CDR3 region has the DNA TGTGCCAGCAGCCAACTCTCGGACAGCCCGTCCTATGGCTACACCTTC. This sequence encodes CASSQLSDSPSYGYTF.

This clonotype was found many times. This chain joins TRBV29-1 and TRBJ2-5; no firm D call. The CDR3 has 13 amino acids. The ends were cut back, 2 bases at V and 7 bases at J, with 14 bases in the middle. Germline CDR1 and CDR2: SQVTM and ANQGSEA. Here the CDR3 reads CSVERHLEWTQYF. As DNA, the CDR3 is TGCAGCGTTGAACGTCACCTCGAGTGGACCCAGTACTTC.

The chain recombines TRBV28 with TRBJ2-7, with D unresolved. Germline V lookup: CDR1 MDHEN, CDR2 SYDVKM. CDR3 length equals 11 residues. Trimming left V 7 bases short and J 1 base short, with 5 bases between. The CDR3 here is CASTRSYEQYF. The CDR3 DNA sequence: TGTGCCAGCACCCGTTCCTACGAGCAGTACTTC.

This clonotype was found many times. V and J are TRBV11-2 and TRBJ2-2; D is uncertain. The CDR3 has 20 residues. The germline V gene encodes CDR1 SGHAT and CDR2 FQNNGV. V gave up 1 base and J gave up 0 bases, with 21 bases separating them. CDR3 residues: CASSLVSDRSLSANTGELFF. CDR3 in DNA: TGTGCCAGCAGCTTAGTCTCGGACCGATCTCTCTCCGCGAACACCGGGGAGCTGTTTTTT.